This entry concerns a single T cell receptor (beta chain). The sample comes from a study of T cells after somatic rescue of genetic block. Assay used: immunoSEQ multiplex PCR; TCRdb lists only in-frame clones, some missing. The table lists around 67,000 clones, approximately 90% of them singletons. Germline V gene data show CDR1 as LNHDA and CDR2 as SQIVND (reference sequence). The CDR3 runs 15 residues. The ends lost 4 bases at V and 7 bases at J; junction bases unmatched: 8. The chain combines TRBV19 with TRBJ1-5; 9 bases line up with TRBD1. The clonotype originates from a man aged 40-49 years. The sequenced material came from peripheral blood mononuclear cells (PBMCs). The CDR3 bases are TGTGCCAGTAGTACACGGGACAGGGACGGGCAGCCCCAGCATTTT. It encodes CASSTRDRDGQPQHF.